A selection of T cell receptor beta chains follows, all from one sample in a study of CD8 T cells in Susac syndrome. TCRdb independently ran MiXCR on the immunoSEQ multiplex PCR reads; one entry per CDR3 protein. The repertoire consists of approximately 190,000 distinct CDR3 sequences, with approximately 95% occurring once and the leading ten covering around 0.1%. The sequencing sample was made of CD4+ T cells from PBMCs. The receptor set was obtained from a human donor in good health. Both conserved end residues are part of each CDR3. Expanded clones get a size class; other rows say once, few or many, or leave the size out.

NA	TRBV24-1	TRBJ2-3	CATSEPTGISTDTQYF
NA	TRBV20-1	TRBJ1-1	CSARVFQNTEAFF
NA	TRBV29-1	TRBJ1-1	CSVRRDWNTEAFF
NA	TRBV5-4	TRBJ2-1	CASSSGGTGTYNEQFF
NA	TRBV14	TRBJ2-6	CASSQISGANVLTF
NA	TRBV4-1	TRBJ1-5	CASSGAGAGTGAQYSNQPQHF
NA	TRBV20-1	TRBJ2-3	CSAVQGVPADTQYF
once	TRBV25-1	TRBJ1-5	CASSAPGNQPQHF
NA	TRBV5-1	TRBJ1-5	CASSLDSYSNQPQHF
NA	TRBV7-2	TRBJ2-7	CASSSNVGRQYF
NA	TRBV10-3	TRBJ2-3	CAISDPGGASTDTQYF
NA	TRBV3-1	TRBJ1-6	CASSTGPYNSPLHF
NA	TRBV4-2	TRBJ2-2	CASSQDSGAGELFF
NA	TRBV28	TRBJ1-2	CASSVGQGLGFNYGYTF
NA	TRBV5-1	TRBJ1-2	CASSLGGRNYGYTF
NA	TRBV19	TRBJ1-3	CASSRSGDSGNTIYF
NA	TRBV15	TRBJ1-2	CATSRDRGAPNYGYTF
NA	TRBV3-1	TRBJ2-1	CASSQVNRVGNEQFF
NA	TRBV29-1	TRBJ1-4	CSVERGPNEKLFF
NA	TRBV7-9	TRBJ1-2	CAGTGPFGYTF
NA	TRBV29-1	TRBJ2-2	CSVEPKGAGELFF
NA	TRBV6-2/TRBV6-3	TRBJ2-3	CASSSFARTDTQYF
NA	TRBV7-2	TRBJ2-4	CASSLEGTLLAKNIQYF
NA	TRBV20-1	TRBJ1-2	CSAGSAGRGNYGYTF
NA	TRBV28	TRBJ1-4	CASSFSHTGTNEKLFF
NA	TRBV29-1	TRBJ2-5	CSVTSGTETQYF
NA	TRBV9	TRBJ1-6	CASSVGRGSSPLHF
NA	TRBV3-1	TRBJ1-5	CASSQTMTGVRQPQHF